The rows below give T cell receptor beta chains drawn from one sample of a study of blood T cell repertoires in COVID-19. Method: immunoSEQ multiplex PCR; TCRdb's copy keeps in-frame clones and lacks some. The repertoire holds tens of thousands of clones, with roughly 86% as singletons. Input material: peripheral blood. The receptors originated from a man between 45 and 60 years old with active COVID-19. The conserved cysteine and the conserved F or W are not part of the CDR3 here. A D gene is named only where the DNA matches it firmly. Some rows have no size entry. The others give once, few or many, or a class for an expanded clone.

V,D,size,J,CDR3
TRBV7-2,-,-,TRBJ1-1,ASSFKYGGGSEAF
TRBV19,TRBD1,-,TRBJ1-2,ASSITTGNYGYT
TRBV11-3,TRBD2,-,TRBJ2-3,ASGTSGSLGTDTQY
TRBV6-6,-,-,TRBJ1-3,ASSRGGSGNTIY
TRBV12-3/TRBV12-4,TRBD1,-,TRBJ2-7,ASRVTGGEQY
TRBV7-9,TRBD2,-,TRBJ2-1,ASSGGTSRSYNEQF
TRBV5-1,TRBD1,once,TRBJ2-3,ASSLQGAGADTQY
TRBV29-1,-,-,TRBJ1-1,SVGPRMNTEAF
TRBV5-1,-,-,TRBJ1-4,ASSLGPGGTNEKLF
TRBV20-1,-,-,TRBJ2-7,SASRPLADYEQY
TRBV9,-,-,TRBJ2-3,ASSAGGPSTDTQY
TRBV5-1,TRBD1,-,TRBJ1-1,ASSFGGGEDEAF
TRBV29-1,-,-,TRBJ2-1,SALKYGRWEEGNEQF
TRBV5-6,TRBD1,-,TRBJ1-4,ASSLGQGSEKLF
TRBV5-6,TRBD2,-,TRBJ2-1,ASSLAGTSGNNEQF
TRBV6-5,-,few,TRBJ1-6,ASTYTGSHSPLH
TRBV3-1/TRBV3-2,TRBD2,-,TRBJ2-5,ASTSGALRTQY
TRBV15,TRBD1,-,TRBJ1-1,ATSRDMQGAVEAEAF
TRBV25-1,-,-,TRBJ1-3,ASAMAGNTIY
TRBV2,-,-,TRBJ2-4,ASSLVTGPNIQY
TRBV4-2,TRBD2,-,TRBJ2-5,ASSQEGAGYSKETQY
TRBV2,TRBD1,-,TRBJ2-6,ASSEQGLLISGANVLT
TRBV5-1,TRBD2,once,TRBJ2-5,ASSLGIAGAETQY
TRBV7-9,-,-,TRBJ2-1,ASSLVGVQNNEQF
TRBV18,-,-,TRBJ2-7,ASSPRAPVYEQY
TRBV6-6,TRBD2,few,TRBJ2-3,ASSRYETSGRADTQY
TRBV30,-,once,TRBJ1-5,AWSVQLSQGFFDSNQPQH
TRBV25-1,TRBD2,-,TRBJ2-3,ASSEWGGSGDTQY
TRBV6-5,-,-,TRBJ2-6,ASTPRAGANVLT
TRBV19,TRBD1,-,TRBJ1-2,ASSIRLGQGSGYT
TRBV6-2/TRBV6-3,TRBD2,-,TRBJ2-1,ASSYSPLAGVYNEQF
TRBV19,-,-,TRBJ1-5,ASSLNQGIQPQH
TRBV28,-,-,TRBJ2-1,ASSSNYGGSYNEQF